The subject of this entry is one T cell receptor beta chain. Its antigen remains unidentified. Clones were sequenced by immunoSEQ multiplex PCR, and TCRdb holds only the in-frame ones, with some missing. The sample includes fewer than 150,000 clones, approximately 90% seen only once; the top ten take 3.1%. CDR1 is SNHLY and CDR2 is FYNNEI in the germline V gene. Deletions cut 3 bases from V and 5 bases from J, with 16 bases between. The CDR3 is 16 amino acids. The data were obtained in a study of T cell responses to AZD1222 COVID-19 vaccine. Overall study results and limits: Scientists sampled the repertoires only once the peak T cell response had passed.

This TCR came from an adult who received the AZD1222 COVID-19 vaccine. Sequenced here: peripheral blood, sampled 28 days after the second AZD1222 dose. The V and J genes are TRBV2 and TRBJ1-4, with D uncertain. The CDR3 here is CASSERGIGFNEKLFF. CDR3 nucleotides: TGTGCCAGCAGTGAGAGAGGGATAGGGTTCAATGAAAAACTGTTTTTT.